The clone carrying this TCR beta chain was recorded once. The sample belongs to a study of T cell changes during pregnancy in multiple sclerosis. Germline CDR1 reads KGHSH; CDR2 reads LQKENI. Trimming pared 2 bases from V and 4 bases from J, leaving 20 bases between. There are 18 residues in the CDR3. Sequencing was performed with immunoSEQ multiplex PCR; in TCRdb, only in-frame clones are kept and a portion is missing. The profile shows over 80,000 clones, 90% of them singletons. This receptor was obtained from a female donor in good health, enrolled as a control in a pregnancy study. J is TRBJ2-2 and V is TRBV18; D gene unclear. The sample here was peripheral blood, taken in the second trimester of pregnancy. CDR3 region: CASSPTKPLTEFTGELFF. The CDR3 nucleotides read TGTGCCAGCTCACCAACTAAGCCCCTAACGGAATTCACCGGGGAGCTGTTTTTT. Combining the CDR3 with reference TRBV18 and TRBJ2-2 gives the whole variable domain NAGVMQNPRHLVRRRGQEARLRCSPMKGHSHVYWYRQLPEEGLKFMVYLQKENIIDESGMPKERFSAEFPKEGPSILRIQQVVRGDSAAYFCASSPTKPLTEFTGELFFGEGSRLTVL.